The 12 T cell receptor beta chains given below trace back to one sample, sequenced in a study of T cell repertoires in cytomegalovirus infection (dated by TCRdb to about 2019). These receptors are not linked to any known antigen. The sequencer listed for this sample is Illumina HiSeq 1500. The public reads were reanalyzed by TCRdb: fastp trimming at Q25, MiXCR alignment, in-frame beta chains only. Rows with a matching CDR3 protein are joined into one entry that keeps the most common DNA and genes. For this sample the table gives tens of thousands of distinct CDR3 sequences, of which 20% were detected only once. The ten largest make up about a fifth of the sample. Sequenced input: PBMCs, sequenced either directly or after in vitro stimulation (not recorded which). The receptors were gathered from a human donor in good health (CMV status not recorded). Some clones in this sample may be carry-over from other donors' samples.

V gene TRBV24-1 combines with J gene TRBJ2-1, with 8 nucleotides matching TRBD2. The trim removed 2 bases at V and 6 bases at J, leaving 8 bases unmatched. The CDR3 loop spans 16 amino acids. Germline CDR1 is KGHDR and CDR2 is SFDVKD. CDR3 in amino acids: CATSDWVSGGLNEQFF. The CDR3 coding sequence is TGTGCCACCAGTGATTGGGTGAGCGGGGGCCTCAATGAGCAGTTCTTC.

This clonotype was counted between two and nine times. The chain carries TRBV6-2 or TRBV6-3 and TRBJ2-6; D remains unclear. Germline assignment: CDR1 MNHEY and CDR2 SVGEGT. CDR3 length: 14 amino acids. V dropped 7 bases and J dropped 1 base, with 8 bases sitting between them. CDR3 region: CASIRASGANVLTF. The CDR3 DNA reads as TGTGCCAGCATCAGAGCTTCTGGGGCCAACGTCCTGACTTTC.

Only one count was recorded for this clonotype. The genes are TRBV7-6 and TRBJ2-3; D is possibly TRBD1 (6 bases). The CDR3 covers 16 residues. The V gene's germline CDR1 is SGHVS and CDR2 FNYEAQ. Trimming took off 5 bases at V and 3 bases at J, with 18 bases between the two ends. The CDR3 loop is CASSHLQGRRTDTQYF. As DNA, the CDR3 is TGTGCCAGCAGCCATCTCCAGGGGCGCCGTACAGATACGCAGTATTTT.

This clonotype has at least ten counts. This chain uses TRBV6-6 with TRBJ2-1; TRBD2 matches at 11 bases. The length of the CDR3 is 16 residues. J lost 5 bases, V lost 4 bases, and 7 bases had no gene match. Germline V gene lookup returns CDR1 MNHNY and CDR2 SVGAGI (reference sequence). In DNA, the CDR3 is TGTGCCAGCAGTTCTTCCGGGACTAGCGGCCACAATGAGCAGTTCTTC. Encoded protein: CASSSSGTSGHNEQFF.

Many counts were recorded for this clonotype. The chain uses TRBV12-3 or TRBV12-4 and TRBJ2-7; D may match TRBD1 or TRBD2 (5 bases each). The CDR3 has 14 amino acids. Deletions cut 6 bases from V and 3 bases from J, with 15 bases between. CDR3 loop: CASRTTGRGYEQYF. The DNA of the CDR3 is TGTGCCAGCAGGACTACGGGACGGGGCTACGAGCAGTACTTC.

V gene TRBV19 combines with J gene TRBJ1-1; maybe TRBD1 (6 bases). The CDR3 spans 17 residues. V was pared by 3 bases and J by 5 bases, with 22 bases between. Germline V gives CDR1 LNHDA, CDR2 SQIVND (reference sequence). DNA of the CDR3: TGTGCCAGTAGTATCGGTAGGGGGGGCGGGAGAGGAACTGAAGCTTTCTTT. Its translation is CASSIGRGGGRGTEAFF.

V is TRBV10-3 and J is TRBJ2-3, with 7 bases that match TRBD2. Germline lookup yields CDR1 ENHRY and CDR2 SYGVKD. Unmatched junction bases numbered 7, after V lost 8 bases and J lost 8 bases. CDR3 size: 12 residues. The CDR3 nucleotides read TGTGCCATCCGGGGAGGGAAGGCTACGCAGTATTTT. Protein: CAIRGGKATQYF.

The chain is built from TRBV19 and TRBJ2-7, with D possibly TRBD2 on 6 matching bases. The CDR3 is 17 residues long. CDR1 is LNHDA and CDR2 is SQIVND in the germline V gene (reference sequence). The V gene lost 3 bases and the J gene lost 3 bases, with 21 bases spanning the gap. The CDR3 region has the DNA TGTGCCAGTAGTATCACCTCGCGACTAGGCCCCTACTACGAGCAGTACTTC. Translated: CASSITSRLGPYYEQYF.

In this sample, this clonotype turned up many times. The chain joins TRBV7-2 to TRBJ2-4; 8 nucleotides agree with TRBD2. V gave up 2 bases and J gave up 6 bases; unmatched junction bases: 27. The CDR3 covers 22 residues. Germline V gene lookup returns CDR1 SGHTA and CDR2 FQGNSA. CDR3 region: CASSLYRRGGSFFSSGGNIQYF. CDR3 coding DNA: TGTGCCAGCAGCTTATATCGTCGGGGGGGGTCCTTCTTTTCCTCGGGGGGAAACATTCAGTACTTC.

The CDR3 is CASSLDRTSGNTIYF. The DNA of the CDR3 is TGTGCCAGCAGTTTGGACAGGACATCTGGAAACACCATATATTTT. This chain links TRBV6-5 with TRBJ1-3, with TRBD1 identical over 7 bases. The CDR3 has 15 residues. Germline V gene sequence: CDR1 MNHEY, CDR2 SVGAGI. Germline trimming cut 4 bases from V and 1 base from J; bases unmatched to any gene: 4.

V usage is TRBV30 and J usage is TRBJ2-3; tentative D call: TRBD2 (6 bases). Germline V CDR1 and CDR2: GTSNPN, SVGIG (reference sequence). This CDR3 has 12 amino acids. V was shortened by 5 bases and J by 4 bases, with 10 bases between the two germline ends. The CDR3 DNA is TGTGCCTGGGGGGGGATTGCAGATACGCAGTATTTT. This translates into CAWGGIADTQYF.

This clonotype was detected many times. The chain is built from TRBV19 and TRBJ1-1, with D tentatively TRBD1 (5 bases). This CDR3 comprises 15 residues. Trimming left V 9 bases short and J 0 bases short, with 17 bases between. CDR1 LNHDA and CDR2 SQIVND come from the germline V gene (reference sequence). The CDR3, as DNA: TGTGCCAGCCGCCGGGCGGGGACGGTGAACACTGAAGCTTTCTTT. Translating gives CASRRAGTVNTEAFF.